This T cell receptor (beta chain) was sequenced for a study of beta chain features in type 1 diabetes. Study-wide findings and caveats: In the patient group, naive, central memory and Treg TCRB repertoires seemed more alike than in the healthy donor group. A potential influence of HLA type upon TCRB rearrangement remained unresolved herein. There was a moderate but significant shortening of TCRB CDR3s in all four CD4+ subsets of Type 1 diabetes patients.

Germline CDR1 GTSNPN, CDR2 SVGIG (reference sequence). The CDR3 is made up of 12 amino acids. V dropped 0 bases and J dropped 5 bases, with 7 bases sitting between them. Since all of the isolated RNA was reverse transcribed, expressed TCRB transcripts were what got sequenced. Generated by immunoSEQ multiplex PCR, the TCRdb table keeps only in-frame clones and is missing some. This sample has 150,000 or so clones; around 63% occur once, and the top ten carry roughly 0.089%. This clone turned up a few times. The target antigen is unknown. CD45RO/CCR7/CD25/CD127/CD95/CD27 staining was used to isolate CD4+ naive, central memory, regulatory and stem cell-like memory cells by sorting.

This chain connects TRBV30 to TRBJ1-2, with D uncertain. The sequence came from a man between 25 and 39 years old with type 1 diabetes. The sample comprised naive CD4+ T cells from blood. CDR3 DNA sequence: TGTGCCTGGAGTGTAGGAGGGTATGGCTACACCTTC. Translated, it gives CAWSVGGYGYTF.